Listed below are T cell receptor beta chains from one sample, sequenced in a study of shared clonotypes between healthy human individuals. TCRdb's table, derived via immunoSEQ multiplex PCR, lists solely in-frame clones and lacks some. This table has a few million clones, 80% to 95% appearing once. Sample: naive CD4+ T cells from PBMCs. The receptor source for this set is a man aged 18 to 29 in good health. Some clones in this sample may be carry-over from other donors' samples. CDR3s include the opening cysteine and the closing phenylalanine or tryptophan. Fields, in order: clone size, V gene, CDR3 length, D gene, J gene, CDR3 DNA, CDR3 protein. D genes are given only for firm matches. For some rows the clone size is stated as once, few or many, or as a class when expanded; others skip it.

.	TRBV7-2	13	.	TRBJ2-7	TGTGCCAGCAGCTTAGCCCTTGGGGACGAGCAGTACTTC	CASSLALGDEQYF
.	TRBV27	15	.	TRBJ1-4	TGTGCCAGCAGTAGACGGACAGCAACTAATGAAAAACTGTTTTTT	CASSRRTATNEKLFF
once	TRBV6-5	15	.	TRBJ2-2	TGTGCCAGCAGCCCGTTAGCGAGCGGGACCGGGGAGCTGTTTTTT	CASSPLASGTGELFF
.	TRBV2	13	TRBD1	TRBJ1-1	TGTGCCAGCAGTGTAGGTGCCAGGGGGCCAGCTTTCTTT	CASSVGARGPAFF
.	TRBV6-1	13	TRBD1	TRBJ2-7	TGTGCCAGCACCAGGACAGGTTTGGACGAGCAGTACTTC	CASTRTGLDEQYF
.	TRBV7-3	17	.	TRBJ1-1	TGTGCCAGCAGCTTATCGCCTGTGCGTGAGGGAATCACTGAAGCTTTCTTT	CASSLSPVREGITEAFF
.	TRBV11-1	14	TRBD2	TRBJ2-1	TGTGCCAGCAGCTGGGGACTAGCGGGAGTTGAGCAGTTCTTC	CASSWGLAGVEQFF
.	TRBV6-6	14	.	TRBJ1-2	TGTGCCAGCAGTCCAATCGGGGTATACTATGGCTACACCTTC	CASSPIGVYYGYTF
.	TRBV15	14	.	TRBJ2-7	TGTGCCACCAGCAGAGATCCCAGTGCAGTCGAGCAGTACTTC	CATSRDPSAVEQYF
.	TRBV6-5	15	.	TRBJ2-3	TGTGCCAGCAGTTTTAAGTGGGTTAGCACAGATACGCAGTATTTT	CASSFKWVSTDTQYF
.	TRBV5-4	15	TRBD1	TRBJ1-3	TGTGCCAGCAGCTTTGGACAGGGTGATAGAAACACCATATATTTT	CASSFGQGDRNTIYF
.	TRBV25-1	12	.	TRBJ2-3	TGTGCCAGCAGTGAGAACACGGATACGCAGTATTTT	CASSENTDTQYF
.	TRBV19	17	TRBD1	TRBJ2-5	TGTGCCAGTAGTCCATCCCGTCGGGACAGGGTCCAAGAGACCCAGTACTTC	CASSPSRRDRVQETQYF
.	TRBV28	13	.	TRBJ1-2	TGTGCCAGCTCGCTCACAGGGTCCGCTGGCTACACCTTC	CASSLTGSAGYTF
.	TRBV6-6	15	.	TRBJ2-5	TGTGCCAGCAGCTGGTCGGCGTTGGGGGGAGAGACCCAGTACTTC	CASSWSALGGETQYF
.	TRBV7-2	16	TRBD1	TRBJ1-6	TGTGCCAGCAGCTTAGGACTGGGACAGATCAGTTCACCCCTCCACTTT	CASSLGLGQISSPLHF
.	TRBV4-1	19	TRBD1	TRBJ2-7	TGCGCCAGCAGCCGGACCTGGCTGGCGGATGACAGGGTCACCTACGAGCAGTACTTC	CASSRTWLADDRVTYEQYF
.	TRBV5-1	15	.	TRBJ2-5	TGCGCCAGCAGCTTTAGTACAGGGTACCAAGAGACCCAGTACTTC	CASSFSTGYQETQYF
.	TRBV28	15	.	TRBJ2-7	TGTGCCAGCAGTTTGATGGGAGGAGGGGCCTACGAGCAGTACTTC	CASSLMGGGAYEQYF
few	TRBV6-5	15	TRBD1	TRBJ1-1	TGTGCCAGCAGTCTCCTAGACAGGGATGCAGCTGAAGCTTTCTTT	CASSLLDRDAAEAFF